This is a list of T cell receptor beta chains from one sample in a study of shared clonotypes between healthy human individuals. Clones were sequenced by immunoSEQ multiplex PCR, and TCRdb holds only the in-frame ones, with some missing. The profile shows 850,000 to 1,200,000 clones, about 80% of them singletons. Sequencing was performed on memory CD4+ T cells sorted from blood. Source of these receptors: a man between 18 and 29 years old in good health. CDR3s include the opening cysteine and the closing phenylalanine or tryptophan. A D gene is named only where the DNA matches it firmly. Size values are once, few and many counts, or a class for expanded clones, and some rows have none.

cdr3_aa cdr3_nt v_call d_call clone_size j_call
CASSYSPDRNSPLHF TGTGCCAGCAGTTACTCCCCGGACAGGAATTCACCCCTCCACTTT TRBV6-6 TRBD1 NA TRBJ1-6
CASRSGGILNYGYTF TGTGCCAGCCGATCGGGGGGAATCCTCAACTATGGCTACACCTTC TRBV28 NA NA TRBJ1-2
CSLIRSRNWWTYEQYF TGCAGCCTAATAAGGTCGAGGAATTGGTGGACCTACGAGCAGTACTTC TRBV29-1 NA NA TRBJ2-7
CASTPLVSYGYTF TGTGCCAGCACCCCCCTAGTCTCCTATGGCTACACCTTC TRBV2 NA NA TRBJ1-2
CASSELLGYEQYF TGTGCCAGCAGTGAACTCCTCGGCTACGAGCAGTACTTC TRBV6-1 NA NA TRBJ2-7
CASSYSGRGAAYGYTF TGTGCCAGCAGTTACTCGGGCAGGGGGGCGGCCTATGGCTACACCTTC TRBV6-5 TRBD1 NA TRBJ1-2
CASSFDGRANSPLHF TGTGCCAGCAGCTTCGATGGAAGGGCGAATTCACCCCTCCACTTT TRBV11-2 NA NA TRBJ1-6
CATSSPGTGRYEQYF TGTGCCACCAGCTCCCCCGGGACAGGGAGGTACGAGCAGTACTTC TRBV15 TRBD1 NA TRBJ2-7
CASSPRGAWTGAFF TGTGCCAGCAGCCCTCGAGGGGCTTGGACTGGAGCTTTCTTT TRBV5-6 NA NA TRBJ1-1
CASSYSAERGYTF TGTGCCAGCAGTTACTCGGCTGAAAGGGGCTACACCTTC TRBV6-5 NA NA TRBJ1-2
CASTPTGVRGNTIYF TGTGCCAGCACCCCTACAGGAGTGAGAGGAAACACCATATATTTT TRBV9 NA NA TRBJ1-3
CASSTRDYGYTF TGTGCCAGTAGTACTCGGGACTATGGCTACACCTTC TRBV19 NA NA TRBJ1-2
CASSYSQGNSPLHF TGTGCCAGCAGTTACAGTCAGGGAAATTCACCCCTCCACTTT TRBV6-6 NA NA TRBJ1-6
CASSLSGGYNTGELFF TGTGCCAGCAGTTTATCTGGCGGGTATAACACCGGGGAGCTGTTTTTT TRBV27 NA once TRBJ2-2
CASSSGTTYEQYF TGCGCCAGCAGCTCCGGGACGACCTACGAGCAGTACTTC TRBV5-1 NA NA TRBJ2-7